A single sample gave rise to the 21 T cell receptor beta chains below, sequenced in a study of cytomegalovirus exposure and HLA in healthy donors. Use of 60 Vbeta and 13 Jbeta primers characterized the PCR. Using immunoSEQ multiplex PCR, the repertoire was profiled, and TCRdb retains in-frame clones only, with some absent. The repertoire consists of about 160,000 clones, with 55% to 80% occurring once and the leading ten covering around 7.1%. Sequenced sample: PBMCs. The source of these receptors is an older woman in good health and CMV-seropositive.

The chain couples TRBV5-1 to TRBJ2-7; the match to TRBD2 covers 9 bases. V dropped 4 bases and J dropped 6; count of bases not matched to a gene: 8. Germline CDR1 reads SGHRS; CDR2 reads YFSETQ. The CDR3 consists of 14 residues. The CDR3 loop reads CASSLYPTSGEQYF. CDR3 nucleotide sequence: TGCGCCAGCAGCCTCTATCCGACTAGCGGCGAGCAGTACTTC.

This clone was seen more than once but under ten times. This chain uses TRBV2 with TRBJ1-1; no clear D gene. The germline gives CDR1 SNHLY, CDR2 FYNNEI. The CDR3 consists of 13 residues. Trimming stripped 5 bases from V and 10 bases from J, with 17 bases between. CDR3: CASSFIDLAVAFF. The CDR3 nucleotides read TGTGCCAGCAGTTTTATCGACTTAGCCGTAGCTTTCTTT.

V is TRBV19 and J is TRBJ2-2; D call uncertain. The V end lost 4 bases, the J end lost 4 bases, and 16 bases lay between the germline ends. The CDR3 length is 16 residues. The V gene's germline CDR1 is LNHDA and CDR2 SQIVND (reference sequence). The chain's CDR3 is CASSKTPTSRTGELFF. In nucleotides, the CDR3 is TGTGCCAGTAGTAAAACCCCCACAAGTCGCACCGGGGAGCTGTTTTTT.

The chain joins TRBV5-8 to TRBJ2-7; a weak D match, TRBD2 (6 bases). Germline CDR1 reads SGHTS; CDR2 reads YDEGEE. The CDR3 extends over 12 amino acids. CDR3: CAGGRDPNEQYF. The CDR3, as DNA: TGTGCTGGAGGGCGGGACCCCAACGAGCAGTACTTC.

This clone was detected a few times. The chain carries TRBV28 and TRBJ2-2, with 9 bases matching TRBD2. Germline lookup yields CDR1 MDHEN and CDR2 SYDVKM. With V trimmed by 4 bases and J by 3 bases, 6 bases remained unmatched. This CDR3 has 16 amino acids. The CDR3 DNA sequence: TGTGCCAGCAGTTCCCCAGGCGGGAGGGACACCGGGGAGCTGTTTTTT. This gives the protein CASSSPGGRDTGELFF.

The V call is TRBV21-1, the J call TRBJ2-7; TRBD2 is the table's D call, not checked against the DNA. TRBV21-1 is noted as a pseudogene. The CDR3 has 15 amino acids. The CDR3 spells CASSKLRDSSYEQYF. In DNA, the CDR3 is TGTGCCAGCAGCAAACTGAGGGACTCAAGCTACGAGCAGTACTTC.

This sequence joins TRBV5-3 and TRBJ2-1, with D maybe TRBD2 (5 bases). TRBV5-3 is labeled an ORF, and its function is uncertain. CDR3 size: 15 residues. V was shortened by 0 bases and J by 8 bases, with 15 bases between the two germline ends. The CDR3: CARSLGLNCGYEQFF. The CDR3 DNA reads as TGTGCCAGAAGCTTGGGGCTCAATTGCGGGTATGAGCAGTTCTTC.

This chain uses TRBV28 with TRBJ2-7, with 12 bases fitting TRBD2. V was pared by 8 bases and J by 6 bases, with 5 bases of the junction left unmatched. The CDR3 spans 13 residues. Germline V gives CDR1 MDHEN, CDR2 SYDVKM. The CDR3 here is CASAASGRAEQYF. Here the CDR3 DNA reads TGTGCCAGCGCGGCTAGCGGGAGGGCCGAGCAGTACTTC. Filled out from reference TRBV28 and TRBJ2-7, the complete variable domain reads DVKVTQSSRYLVKRTGEKVFLECVQDMDHENMFWYRQDPGLGLRLIYFSYDVKMKEKGDIPEGYSVSREKKERFSLILESASTNQTSMYLCASAASGRAEQYFGPGTRLTVT.

The gene calls are TRBV19 and TRBJ2-1, with D perhaps matching TRBD2 (6 bases). V was trimmed by 6 bases and J by 8 bases, leaving 20 bases between them. CDR1 and CDR2 from the germline V gene are LNHDA and SQIVND (reference sequence). The CDR3 loop spans 15 amino acids. The CDR3 spells CASRDPGGNGYEQFF. In DNA form, the CDR3 reads TGTGCCAGTAGAGACCCCGGGGGAAACGGCTATGAGCAGTTCTTC.

This clone was counted a few times. V and J are TRBV21-1 and TRBJ1-2; TRBD1, the table's D call, was not compared with the DNA. TRBV21-1 has pseudogene status. The CDR3 is 20 residues long. The CDR3 loop is CASSKYLGQGAPIANYGYTF. The CDR3 DNA is TGTGCCAGCAGCAAATATCTGGGACAGGGGGCCCCCATAGCTAACTATGGCTACACCTTC.

In its sample, this clone was seen a few times. This rearrangement joins TRBV7-2 to TRBJ2-2, with TRBD1 matching 9 bases. CDR1 is SGHTA and CDR2 is FQGNSA in the germline V gene. Unmatched junction bases numbered 0, after V lost 0 bases and J lost 4 bases. The length of the CDR3 is 15 residues. The CDR3 nucleotides are TGTGCCAGCAGCTTAGCGACAGGGGGCACCGGGGAGCTGTTTTTT. Translated, it gives CASSLATGGTGELFF.

The chain employs TRBV2 and TRBJ2-2; TRBD2 matches at 13 bases. The CDR3 contains 21 residues. The V and J ends lost 1 base and 2 bases, in that order; junction bases with no gene match: 13. The germline V gene encodes CDR1 SNHLY and CDR2 FYNNEI. This chain's CDR3 is CASSEDSGGLAGILNTGELFF. For the CDR3, the DNA is TGTGCCAGCAGTGAAGATTCGGGGGGACTAGCGGGAATTTTAAACACCGGGGAGCTGTTTTTT.

This chain uses TRBV5-8 with TRBJ2-7, with 8 positions matching TRBD1. This CDR3 region has 15 residues. The junction had 6 bases not matched to a gene; V was cut back by 0 bases and J by 4 bases. Germline V gene lookup returns CDR1 SGHTS and CDR2 YDEGEE. The CDR3 reads CASSLARDRNYEQYF. CDR3 DNA sequence: TGTGCCAGCAGCTTGGCCCGGGACAGGAATTACGAGCAGTACTTC.

This chain connects TRBV20-1 to TRBJ1-2; maybe TRBD1 (5 bases). Germline V lookup: CDR1 DFQATT, CDR2 SNEGSKA (reference sequence). Trimming shortened V by 5 bases and J by 7 bases, and 5 bases separated the two germline ends. There are 9 residues in the CDR3. The CDR3, as DNA: TGCAGTGCTGGGGCTGGCTACACCTTC. It yields the protein CSAGAGYTF.

The gene calls are TRBV7-2 and TRBJ1-2; no clear D. The CDR3 loop spans 15 amino acids. The ends were cut back, 5 bases at V and 7 bases at J, with 20 bases in the middle. Per germline, CDR1 SGHTA and CDR2 FQGNSA. The CDR3 spells CASSIQSGSGSGYTF. DNA of the CDR3: TGTGCCAGCAGCATCCAATCGGGGTCGGGGAGTGGCTACACCTTC.

CDR3 in amino acids: CARNYRGQPQHF. CDR3 in DNA: TGTGCCAGAAATTACAGGGGACAGCCCCAGCATTTT. V gene TRBV5-3 combines with J gene TRBJ1-5, with 7 bases fitting TRBD1. TRBV5-3 is classed as an ORF, of uncertain function. This CDR3 contains 12 residues. V was clipped by 6 bases and J by 7 bases; unmatched bases: 4.

The rearrangement uses TRBV7-6 and TRBJ2-1; 15 bases fit TRBD2. The length of the CDR3 is 15 residues. V lost 4 bases, J lost 7 bases, and 2 bases stayed unmatched. In germline, CDR1 is SGHVS, CDR2 FNYEAQ. For the CDR3, the DNA is TGTGCCAGCAGCTGGACTAGCGGGAGGGATAATGAGCAGTTCTTC. Protein sequence: CASSWTSGRDNEQFF.

J is TRBJ2-7 and V is TRBV2, with D perhaps matching TRBD1 (5 bases). V lost 4 bases and J 0 bases, leaving 13 bases between the germline ends. CDR1 is SNHLY, CDR2 FYNNEI, per germline. This CDR3 region has 15 residues. The CDR3 is CASSGGRVGSYEQYF. CDR3 DNA sequence: TGTGCCAGCAGTGGAGGCAGGGTCGGCTCCTACGAGCAGTACTTC.

This chain joins TRBV7-9 and TRBJ1-5, with D hard to call. The CDR3 contains 16 residues. Germline lookup yields CDR1 SEHNR and CDR2 FQNEAQ (reference sequence). Trimming removed 1 base at V and 7 bases at J, with 17 bases between. CDR3 residues: CASSLELEGWGQPQHF. CDR3 coding DNA: TGTGCCAGCAGCTTAGAATTGGAGGGCTGGGGACAGCCCCAGCATTTT.

The chain combines TRBV6-6 with TRBJ2-1, with D hard to call. Germline V lookup: CDR1 MNHNY, CDR2 SVGAGI (reference sequence). Trimming took 8 bases from V and 4 from J, leaving 12 bases between them. This CDR3 region has 13 residues. CDR3 residues: CASAVRHYNEQFF. The DNA for the CDR3 is TGTGCCAGCGCGGTACGCCATTACAATGAGCAGTTCTTC.

The chain joins TRBV28 to TRBJ1-2, with 10 bases matching TRBD1. Germline-derived CDR1 and CDR2 are MDHEN and SYDVKM. V lost 5 bases and J lost 5; bases outside the gene matches: 8. This CDR3 comprises 15 residues. The CDR3 here is CASSTRDRGKYGYTF. For the CDR3, the DNA is TGTGCCAGCAGTACCCGGGACAGGGGAAAGTATGGCTACACCTTC.